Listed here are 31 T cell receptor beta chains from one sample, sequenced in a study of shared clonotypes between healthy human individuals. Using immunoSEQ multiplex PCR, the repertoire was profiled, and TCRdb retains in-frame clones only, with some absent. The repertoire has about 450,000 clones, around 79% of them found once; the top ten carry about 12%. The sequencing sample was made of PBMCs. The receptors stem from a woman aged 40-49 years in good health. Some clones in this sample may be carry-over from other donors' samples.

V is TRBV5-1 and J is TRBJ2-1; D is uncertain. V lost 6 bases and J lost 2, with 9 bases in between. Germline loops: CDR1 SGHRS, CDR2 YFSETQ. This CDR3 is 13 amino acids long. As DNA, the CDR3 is TGCGCCAGCAACTATGAACCCTACAATGAGCAGTTCTTC. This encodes CASNYEPYNEQFF.

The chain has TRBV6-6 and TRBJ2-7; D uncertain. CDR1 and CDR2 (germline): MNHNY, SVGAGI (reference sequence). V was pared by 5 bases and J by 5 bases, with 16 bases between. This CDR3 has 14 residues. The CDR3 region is CASSLLVSKDEQYF. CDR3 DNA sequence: TGTGCCAGCAGTCTGTTGGTTTCTAAGGACGAGCAGTACTTC.

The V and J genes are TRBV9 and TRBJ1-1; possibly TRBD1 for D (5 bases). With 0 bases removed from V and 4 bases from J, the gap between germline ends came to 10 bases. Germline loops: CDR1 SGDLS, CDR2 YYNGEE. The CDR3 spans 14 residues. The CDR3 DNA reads TGTGCCAGCAGCGTAGGGGCAGGGCCCACTGAAGCTTTCTTT. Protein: CASSVGAGPTEAFF.

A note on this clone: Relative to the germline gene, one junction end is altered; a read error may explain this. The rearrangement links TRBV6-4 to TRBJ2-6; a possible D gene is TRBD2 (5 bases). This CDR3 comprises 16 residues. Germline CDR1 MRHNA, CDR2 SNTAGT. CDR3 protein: CANSDGKGSGANVLTF. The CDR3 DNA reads TGTGCCAACAGTGACGGGAAGGGATCTGGGGCCAACGTCCTGACTTTC.

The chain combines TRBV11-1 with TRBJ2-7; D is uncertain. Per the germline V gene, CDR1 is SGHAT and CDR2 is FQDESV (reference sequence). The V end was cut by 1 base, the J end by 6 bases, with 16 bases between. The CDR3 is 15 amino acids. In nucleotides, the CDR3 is TGTGCCAGCAGCTTAGAATCCTCAGGACCTTGCGAGCAGTACTTC. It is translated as CASSLESSGPCEQYF.

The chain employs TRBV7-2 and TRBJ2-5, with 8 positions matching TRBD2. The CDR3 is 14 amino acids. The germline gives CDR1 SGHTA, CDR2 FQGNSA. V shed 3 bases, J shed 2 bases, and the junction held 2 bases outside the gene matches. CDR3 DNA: TGTGCCAGCAGCTTCGTAGCGGGACAAGAGACCCAGTACTTC. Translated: CASSFVAGQETQYF.

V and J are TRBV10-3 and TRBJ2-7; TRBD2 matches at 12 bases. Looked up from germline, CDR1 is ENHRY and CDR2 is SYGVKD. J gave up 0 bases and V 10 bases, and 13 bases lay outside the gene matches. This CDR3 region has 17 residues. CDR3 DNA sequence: TGTGCCACAATTCAGACTAGCGGGAGAGGTGGCTCCTACGAGCAGTACTTC. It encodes CATIQTSGRGGSYEQYF.

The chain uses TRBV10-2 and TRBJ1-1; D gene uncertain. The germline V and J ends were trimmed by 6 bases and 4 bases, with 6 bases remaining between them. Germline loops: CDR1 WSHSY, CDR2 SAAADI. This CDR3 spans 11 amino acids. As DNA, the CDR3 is TGCGCCAGCAGGATGGTCACTGAAGCTTTCTTT. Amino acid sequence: CASRMVTEAFF.

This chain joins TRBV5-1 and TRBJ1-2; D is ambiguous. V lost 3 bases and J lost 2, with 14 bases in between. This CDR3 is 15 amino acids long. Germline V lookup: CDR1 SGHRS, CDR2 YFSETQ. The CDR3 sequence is CASSSGSVINYGYTF. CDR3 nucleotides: TGCGCCAGCAGCTCCGGGTCAGTGATCAACTATGGCTACACCTTC. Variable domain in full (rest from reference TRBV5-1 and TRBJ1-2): KAGVTQTPRYLIKTRGQQVTLSCSPISGHRSVSWYQQTPGQGLQFLFEYFSETQRNKGNFPGRFSGRQFSNSRSEMNVSTLELGDSALYLCASSSGSVINYGYTFGSGTRLTVV.

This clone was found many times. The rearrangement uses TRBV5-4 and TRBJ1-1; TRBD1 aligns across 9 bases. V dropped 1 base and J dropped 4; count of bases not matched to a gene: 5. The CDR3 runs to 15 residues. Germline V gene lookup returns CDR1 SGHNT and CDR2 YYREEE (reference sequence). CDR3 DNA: TGTGCCAGCAGCTTGACAGGGGGCTTGGGCACTGAAGCTTTCTTT. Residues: CASSLTGGLGTEAFF. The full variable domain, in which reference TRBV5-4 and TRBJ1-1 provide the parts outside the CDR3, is ETGVTQSPTHLIKTRGQQVTLRCSSQSGHNTVSWYQQALGQGPQFIFQYYREEENGRGNFPPRFSGLQFPNYSSELNVNALELDDSALYLCASSLTGGLGTEAFFGQGTRLTVV.

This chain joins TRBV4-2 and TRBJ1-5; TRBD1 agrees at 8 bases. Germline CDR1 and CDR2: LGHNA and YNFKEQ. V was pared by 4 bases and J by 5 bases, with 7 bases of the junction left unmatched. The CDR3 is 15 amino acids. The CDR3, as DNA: TGTGCCAGCAGCCCGGACAGGGAAGTTCATCAGCCCCAGCATTTT. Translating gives CASSPDREVHQPQHF.

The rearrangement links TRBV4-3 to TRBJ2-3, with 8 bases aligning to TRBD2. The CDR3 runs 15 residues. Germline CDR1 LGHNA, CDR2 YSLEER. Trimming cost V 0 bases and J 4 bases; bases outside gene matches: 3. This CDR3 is CASSQDRAGADTQYF. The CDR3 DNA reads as TGCGCCAGCAGCCAAGATAGAGCGGGAGCAGATACGCAGTATTTT.

The CDR3 spells CASSSTTGHEQYF. The DNA of the CDR3 is TGCGCCAGCAGCTCTACGACAGGGCACGAGCAGTACTTC. The chain has TRBV5-1 and TRBJ2-7, with 7 bases lining up with TRBD1. CDR3 length: 13 residues. V was pared by 3 bases and J by 5 bases, with 5 bases of the junction left unmatched. Germline V gives CDR1 SGHRS, CDR2 YFSETQ. The entire variable domain, with the rest obtained from reference TRBV5-1 and TRBJ2-7, is as follows: KAGVTQTPRYLIKTRGQQVTLSCSPISGHRSVSWYQQTPGQGLQFLFEYFSETQRNKGNFPGRFSGRQFSNSRSEMNVSTLELGDSALYLCASSSTTGHEQYFGPGTRLTVT.

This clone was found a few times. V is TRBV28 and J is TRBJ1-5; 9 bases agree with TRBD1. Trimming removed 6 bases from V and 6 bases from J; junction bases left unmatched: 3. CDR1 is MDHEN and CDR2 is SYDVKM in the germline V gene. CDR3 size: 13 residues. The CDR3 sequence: CASRQGAAQPQHF. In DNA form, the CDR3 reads TGTGCCAGCAGACAGGGGGCGGCTCAGCCCCAGCATTTT.

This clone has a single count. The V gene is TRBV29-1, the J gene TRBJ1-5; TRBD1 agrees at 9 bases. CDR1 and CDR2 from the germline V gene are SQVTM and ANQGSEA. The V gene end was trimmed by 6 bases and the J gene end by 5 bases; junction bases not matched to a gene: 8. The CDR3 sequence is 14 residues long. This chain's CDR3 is CSVAETGGDQPQHF. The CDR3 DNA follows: TGCAGCGTCGCAGAGACAGGGGGGGATCAGCCCCAGCATTTT.

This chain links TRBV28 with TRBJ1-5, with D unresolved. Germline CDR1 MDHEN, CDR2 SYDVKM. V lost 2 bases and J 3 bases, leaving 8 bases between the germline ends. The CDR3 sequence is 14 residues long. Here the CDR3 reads CASSLMGDNQPQHF. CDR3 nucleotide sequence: TGTGCCAGCAGTTTAATGGGAGACAATCAGCCCCAGCATTTT.

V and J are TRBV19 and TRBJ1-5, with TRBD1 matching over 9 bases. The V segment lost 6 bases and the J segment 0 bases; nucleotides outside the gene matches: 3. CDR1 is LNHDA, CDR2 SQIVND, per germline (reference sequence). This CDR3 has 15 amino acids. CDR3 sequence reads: CASRTGGNSNQPQHF. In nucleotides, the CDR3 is TGTGCCAGTAGGACAGGGGGAAATAGCAATCAGCCCCAGCATTTT.

The CDR3 reads CASSRHLAGDYNEQFF. The DNA of the CDR3 is TGCGCCAGCAGCCGACACTTAGCGGGTGACTACAATGAGCAGTTCTTC. The chain recombines TRBV5-1 with TRBJ2-1, with 7 bases matching TRBD2. Germline CDR1 and CDR2: SGHRS and YFSETQ. This CDR3 region has 16 residues. V lost 4 bases, J lost 3 bases, and 10 bases stayed unmatched.

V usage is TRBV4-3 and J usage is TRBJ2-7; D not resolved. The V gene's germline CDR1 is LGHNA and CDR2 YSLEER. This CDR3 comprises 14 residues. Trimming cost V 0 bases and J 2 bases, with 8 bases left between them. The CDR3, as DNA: TGCGCCAGCAGCCAAGATCTCTGGACCTACGAGCAGTACTTC. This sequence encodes CASSQDLWTYEQYF.

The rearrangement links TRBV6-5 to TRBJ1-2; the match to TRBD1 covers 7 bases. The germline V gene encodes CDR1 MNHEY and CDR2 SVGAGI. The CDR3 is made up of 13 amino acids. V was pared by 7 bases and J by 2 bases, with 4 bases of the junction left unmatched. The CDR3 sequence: CASKEGANYGYTF. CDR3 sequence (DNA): TGTGCCAGCAAGGAGGGGGCCAACTATGGCTACACCTTC.

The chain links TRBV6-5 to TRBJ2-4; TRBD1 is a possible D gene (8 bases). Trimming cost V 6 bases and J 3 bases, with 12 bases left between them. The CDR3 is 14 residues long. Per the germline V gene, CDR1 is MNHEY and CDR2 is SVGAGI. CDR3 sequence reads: CASRDREGKNIQYF. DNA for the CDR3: TGTGCCAGCAGGGACAGGGAGGGCAAAAACATTCAGTACTTC.

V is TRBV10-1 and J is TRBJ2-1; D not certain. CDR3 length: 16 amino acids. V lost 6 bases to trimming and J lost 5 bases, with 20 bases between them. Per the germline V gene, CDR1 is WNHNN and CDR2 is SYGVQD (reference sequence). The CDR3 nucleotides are TGCGCCAGCAGCGACCTATCGGGCAGGTTCCACAATGAGCAGTTCTTC. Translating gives CASSDLSGRFHNEQFF.

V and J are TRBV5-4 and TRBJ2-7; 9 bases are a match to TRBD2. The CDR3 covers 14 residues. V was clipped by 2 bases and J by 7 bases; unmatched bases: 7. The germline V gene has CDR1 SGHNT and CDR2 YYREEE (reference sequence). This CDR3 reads CASSLSWTSVEQYF. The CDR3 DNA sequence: TGTGCCAGCAGCTTAAGTTGGACTAGCGTAGAGCAGTACTTC.

CDR3 coding DNA: TGTGCCAGCAGTGACATCCGGAACCCCGGGGGCACTGAAGCTTTCTTT. Translated: CASSDIRNPGGTEAFF. This rearrangement joins TRBV6-1 to TRBJ1-1; TRBD1 is a possible D gene (5 bases). Per the germline V gene, CDR1 is MNHNS and CDR2 is SASEGT. V dropped 3 bases and J dropped 4 bases, with 18 bases sitting between them. The CDR3 extends over 16 amino acids.

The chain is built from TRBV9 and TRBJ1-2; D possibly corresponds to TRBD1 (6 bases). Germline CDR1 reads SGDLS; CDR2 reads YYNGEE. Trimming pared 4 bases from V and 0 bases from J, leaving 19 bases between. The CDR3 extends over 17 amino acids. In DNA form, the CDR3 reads TGTGCCAGCAGCCCTGGGACACCGATCTTGTCTAACTATGGCTACACCTTC. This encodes CASSPGTPILSNYGYTF.

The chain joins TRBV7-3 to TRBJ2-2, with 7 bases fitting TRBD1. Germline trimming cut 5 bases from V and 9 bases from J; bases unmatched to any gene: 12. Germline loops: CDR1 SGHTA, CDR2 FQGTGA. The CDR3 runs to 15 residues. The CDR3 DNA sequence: TGTGCCAGCAGCCCCAAAGCGACAGGGATCAGGGAGCTGTTTTTT. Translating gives CASSPKATGIRELFF.

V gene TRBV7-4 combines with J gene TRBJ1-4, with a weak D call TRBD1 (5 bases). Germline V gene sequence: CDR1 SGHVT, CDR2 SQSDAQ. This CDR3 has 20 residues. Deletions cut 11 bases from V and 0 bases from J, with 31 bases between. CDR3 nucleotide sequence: TGTGCCCGACAGCGTCCCGACGCATCACCTGCCGTCGCAACTAATGAAAAACTGTTTTTT. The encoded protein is CARQRPDASPAVATNEKLFF. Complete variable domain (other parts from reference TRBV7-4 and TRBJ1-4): GAGVSQSPRYKVAKRGRDVALRCDSISGHVTLYWYRQTLGQGSEVLTYSQSDAQRDKSGRPSGRFSAERPERSVSTLKIQRTEQGDSAVYLCARQRPDASPAVATNEKLFFGSGTQLSVL.

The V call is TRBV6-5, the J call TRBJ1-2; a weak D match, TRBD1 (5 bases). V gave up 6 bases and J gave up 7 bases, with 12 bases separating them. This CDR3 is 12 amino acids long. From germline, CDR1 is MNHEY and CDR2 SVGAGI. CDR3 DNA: TGTGCCAGCAGCCGGGACGGTCTTGGCTACACCTTC. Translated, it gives CASSRDGLGYTF.

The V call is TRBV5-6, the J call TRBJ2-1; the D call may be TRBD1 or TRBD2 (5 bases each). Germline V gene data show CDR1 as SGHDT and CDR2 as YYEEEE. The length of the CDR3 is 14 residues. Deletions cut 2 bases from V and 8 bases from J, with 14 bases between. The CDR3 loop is CASSFGTTLDEQFF. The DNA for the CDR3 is TGTGCCAGCAGCTTCGGGACCACACTGGATGAGCAGTTCTTC.

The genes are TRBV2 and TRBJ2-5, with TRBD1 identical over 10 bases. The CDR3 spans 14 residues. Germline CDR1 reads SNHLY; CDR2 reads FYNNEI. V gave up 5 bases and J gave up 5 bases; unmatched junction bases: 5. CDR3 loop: CASSSGGQGETQYF. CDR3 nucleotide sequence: TGTGCCAGCAGTTCAGGGGGACAGGGGGAGACCCAGTACTTC.

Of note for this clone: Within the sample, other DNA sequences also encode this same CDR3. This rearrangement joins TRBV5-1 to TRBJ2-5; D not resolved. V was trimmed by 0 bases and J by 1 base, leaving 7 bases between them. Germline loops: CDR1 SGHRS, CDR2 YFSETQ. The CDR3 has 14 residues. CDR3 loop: CASSLAGSQETQYF. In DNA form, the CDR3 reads TGCGCCAGCAGCTTGGCGGGCAGCCAAGAGACCCAGTACTTC.